The sequence of this TCR beta chain was determined in a study of identical twins. From the 5' RACE reads, TCRdb called clonotypes with MiXCR, one entry per CDR3 protein. The sample lists some 600,000 distinct CDR3 sequences, about 7.1% occurring once. Deletions cut 5 bases from V and 5 bases from J, with 15 bases between. CDR3 length: 14 amino acids. CDR1 is SSHAT and CDR2 is FNYEAQ in the germline V gene (reference sequence). These records were also assigned to another study, of yellow fever vaccine responses in identical twins.

The TCR comes from a woman under 30 in good health. The genes are TRBV7-7 and TRBJ2-5; D assignment may be TRBD1 or TRBD2 (5 bases each). The sequencing sample was made of PBMCs. The CDR3 region has the DNA TGTGCCAGCAGCGACCGGGGCCCGGGGGAGACCCAGTACTTC. Residues: CASSDRGPGETQYF.